The source of this T cell receptor beta chain is a study of regulatory T cells in long-lasting Graves disease. Overall study results and limits: Persistent Graves' patients showed less TCR diversity than newly diagnosed patients showed.

HTBI primers from iRepertoire and Arm-PCR of CDR3 regions yielded the TCR beta libraries. TCRdb fed the multiplex PCR reads into MiXCR, producing one record per CDR3 protein. Among about 520,000 distinct CDR3 sequences, 12% were seen once, and the ten largest hold roughly 9.3%. This clonotype was observed at least ten times. Its target is unknown. The ends lost 5 bases at V and 8 bases at J; junction bases unmatched: 8. The CDR3 is 14 amino acids. Germline CDR1 and CDR2: LGHDT and YNNKEL (reference sequence). Time point described: newly diagnosed GD, antithyroid drugs for less than 3 months. Construction of the TCR library relied on RNA isolated from PBMCs. A further study also used this sample, focusing on T cells in Graves' hyperthyroidism and ophthalmopathy. Turning to that study: A patient was excluded if there was uncontrolled infection, other autoimmune disease, pregnancy or lactation. With the HTBI primer set, the TCR CDR3 went through a first round of RT-PCR. The model predicted ophthalmopathy a median around 6.5 months before onset.

The material was peripheral blood mononuclear cells (PBMCs), obtained at new diagnosis, from a patient treated with antithyroid drugs. The origin of this receptor is a woman aged 25 to 39 with Graves disease. V and J are TRBV3-1 and TRBJ2-1; 8 bases align to TRBD2. The CDR3 DNA is TGTGCCAGCAGCACTCGACTAGCGAGCGATGAGCAGTTCTTC. Its translation: CASSTRLASDEQFF.